The count of the clone carrying this TCR beta chain is one. The same CDR3 also results from other DNA sequences found in this sample. The sample belongs to a study of blood T cell repertoires in COVID-19. The germline gives CDR1 LNHDA, CDR2 SQIVND (reference sequence). V lost 9 bases and J 0 bases, leaving 12 bases between the germline ends. The CDR3 contains 14 residues. Produced via immunoSEQ multiplex PCR; TCRdb's table is partial and in-frame only. Among tens of thousands of clones listed, under 90% were seen once. V gene TRBV19 combines with J gene TRBJ1-5; tentatively, D is TRBD1 (6 bases). The sequenced sample was peripheral blood. The sequence was obtained from a human donor in a cohort sampled during active COVID-19. CDR3 protein: CASKGEYSNQPQHF. The CDR3 DNA reads TGTGCCAGCAAGGGGGAATATAGCAATCAGCCCCAGCATTTT.